The present T cell receptor beta chain was sequenced within a study of blood T cell repertoires in COVID-19. Study background: There were acute and convalescent COVID-19 samples, and they came from the United States, Italy and Spain.

Repertoires were generated with immunoSEQ multiplex PCR, while TCRdb's copy carries only in-frame clones and drops some. The sample includes around 270,000 clones, roughly 90% of them seen just once. Germline V gene sequence: CDR1 MNHNY, CDR2 SVGAGI (reference sequence). The CDR3 is made up of 13 amino acids. The V gene lost 6 bases and the J gene lost 3 bases, with 11 bases spanning the gap. The rearrangement joins TRBV6-6 to TRBJ1-1, with D possibly TRBD1 on 5 matching bases. This receptor was taken from a man aged 25 to 40 with acute or convalescent COVID-19. Material for sequencing was peripheral blood. The CDR3 is CASRPQGDTEAFF. The CDR3 nucleotides read TGTGCCAGCAGACCTCAAGGGGACACTGAAGCTTTCTTT.